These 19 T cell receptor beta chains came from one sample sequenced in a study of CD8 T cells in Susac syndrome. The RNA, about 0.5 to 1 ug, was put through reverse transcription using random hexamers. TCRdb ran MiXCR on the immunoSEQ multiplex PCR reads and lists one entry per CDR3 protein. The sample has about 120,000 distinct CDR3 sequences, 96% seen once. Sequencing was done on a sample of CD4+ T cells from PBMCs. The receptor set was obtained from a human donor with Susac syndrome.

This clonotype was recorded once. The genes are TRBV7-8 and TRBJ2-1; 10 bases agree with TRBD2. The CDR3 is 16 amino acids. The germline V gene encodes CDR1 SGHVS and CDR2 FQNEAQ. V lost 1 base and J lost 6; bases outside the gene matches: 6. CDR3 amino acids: CASSLGFQREGNEQFF. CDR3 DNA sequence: TGTGCCAGCAGCTTAGGTTTCCAGCGGGAGGGCAATGAGCAGTTCTTC.

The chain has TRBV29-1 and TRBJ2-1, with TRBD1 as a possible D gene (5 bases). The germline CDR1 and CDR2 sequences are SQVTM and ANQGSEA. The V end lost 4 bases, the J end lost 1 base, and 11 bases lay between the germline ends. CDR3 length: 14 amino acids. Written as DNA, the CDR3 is TGCAGCGTTGGACAGCCCAGATCCTACAATGAGCAGTTCTTC. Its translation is CSVGQPRSYNEQFF.

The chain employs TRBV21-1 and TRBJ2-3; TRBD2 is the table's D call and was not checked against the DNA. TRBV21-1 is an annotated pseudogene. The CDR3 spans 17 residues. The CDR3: CASSKPAGTPPTDTQYF. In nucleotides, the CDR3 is TGTGCCAGCAGCAAACCAGCGGGCACTCCACCCACAGATACGCAGTATTTT.

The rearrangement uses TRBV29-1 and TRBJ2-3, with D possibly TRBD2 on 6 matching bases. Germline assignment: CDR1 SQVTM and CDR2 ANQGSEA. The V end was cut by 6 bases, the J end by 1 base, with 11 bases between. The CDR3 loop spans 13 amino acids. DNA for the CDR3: TGCAGCGTGGCCGGGACTCGCACAGATACGCAGTATTTT. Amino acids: CSVAGTRTDTQYF.

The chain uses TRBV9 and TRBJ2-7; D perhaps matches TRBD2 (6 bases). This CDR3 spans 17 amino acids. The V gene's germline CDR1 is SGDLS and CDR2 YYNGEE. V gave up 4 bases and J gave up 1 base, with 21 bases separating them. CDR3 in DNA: TGTGCCAGCAGCAAACTAAGCGGGCAGTCGAGTTCCTACGAGCAGTACTTC. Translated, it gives CASSKLSGQSSSYEQYF.

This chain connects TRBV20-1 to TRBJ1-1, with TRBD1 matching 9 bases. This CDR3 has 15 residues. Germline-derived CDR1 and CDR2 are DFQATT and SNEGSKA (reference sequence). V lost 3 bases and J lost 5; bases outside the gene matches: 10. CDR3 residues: CSASHPTGGRTEAFF. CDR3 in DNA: TGCAGTGCTAGCCACCCTACAGGGGGCCGGACTGAAGCTTTCTTT.

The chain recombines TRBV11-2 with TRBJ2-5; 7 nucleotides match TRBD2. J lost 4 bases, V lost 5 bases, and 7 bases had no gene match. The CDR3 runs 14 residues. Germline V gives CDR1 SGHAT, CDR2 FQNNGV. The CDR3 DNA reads TGTGCCAGCAGCGTAAGCGGGAATAGAGAGACCCAGTACTTC. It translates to CASSVSGNRETQYF.

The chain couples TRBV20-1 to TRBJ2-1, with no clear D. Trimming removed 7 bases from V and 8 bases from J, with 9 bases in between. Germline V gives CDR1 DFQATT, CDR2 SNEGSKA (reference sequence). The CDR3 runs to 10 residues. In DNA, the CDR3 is TGCAGTGTTCTTAGACATGAGCAGTTCTTC. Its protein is CSVLRHEQFF.

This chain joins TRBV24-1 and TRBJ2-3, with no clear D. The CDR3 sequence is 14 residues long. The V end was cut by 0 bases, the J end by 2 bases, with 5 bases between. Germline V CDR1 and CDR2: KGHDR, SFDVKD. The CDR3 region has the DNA TGTGCCACCAGTGATTTGCGAGACACAGATACGCAGTATTTT. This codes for CATSDLRDTDTQYF.

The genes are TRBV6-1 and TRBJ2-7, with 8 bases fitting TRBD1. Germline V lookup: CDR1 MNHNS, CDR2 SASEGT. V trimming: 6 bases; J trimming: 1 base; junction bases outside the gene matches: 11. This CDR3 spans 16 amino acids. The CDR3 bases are TGTGCCAGCAGCTCGATAGACAGGGGTCTTTCCTACGAGCAGTACTTC. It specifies CASSSIDRGLSYEQYF.

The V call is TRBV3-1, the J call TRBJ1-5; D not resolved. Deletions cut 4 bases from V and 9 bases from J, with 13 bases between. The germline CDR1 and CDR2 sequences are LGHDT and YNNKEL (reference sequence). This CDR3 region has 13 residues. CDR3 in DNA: TGTGCCAGCAGCCCGGCCGAGGCTCGGCCCCAGCATTTT. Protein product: CASSPAEARPQHF.

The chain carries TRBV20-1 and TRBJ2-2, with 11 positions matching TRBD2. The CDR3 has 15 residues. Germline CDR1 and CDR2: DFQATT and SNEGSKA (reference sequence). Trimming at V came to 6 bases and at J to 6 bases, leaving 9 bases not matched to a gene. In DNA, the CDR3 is TGCAGTGCGAGACTAGCGGGACGTGTTTCCGGGGAGCTGTTTTTT. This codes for CSARLAGRVSGELFF.

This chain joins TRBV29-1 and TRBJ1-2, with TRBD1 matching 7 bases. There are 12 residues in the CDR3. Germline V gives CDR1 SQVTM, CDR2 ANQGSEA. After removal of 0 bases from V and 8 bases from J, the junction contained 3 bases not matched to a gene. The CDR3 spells CSVEDTGDGYTF. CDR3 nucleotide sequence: TGCAGCGTTGAAGATACAGGGGACGGCTACACCTTC.

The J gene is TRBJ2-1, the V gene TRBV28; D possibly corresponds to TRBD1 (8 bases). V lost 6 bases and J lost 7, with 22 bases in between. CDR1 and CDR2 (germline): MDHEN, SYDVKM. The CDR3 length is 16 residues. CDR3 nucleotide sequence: TGTGCCAGCAGACCGACAGGGGAGGGTAATCGGAATGAGCAGTTCTTC. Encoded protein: CASRPTGEGNRNEQFF. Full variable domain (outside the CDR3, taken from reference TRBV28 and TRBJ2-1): DVKVTQSSRYLVKRTGEKVFLECVQDMDHENMFWYRQDPGLGLRLIYFSYDVKMKEKGDIPEGYSVSREKKERFSLILESASTNQTSMYLCASRPTGEGNRNEQFFGPGTRLTVL.

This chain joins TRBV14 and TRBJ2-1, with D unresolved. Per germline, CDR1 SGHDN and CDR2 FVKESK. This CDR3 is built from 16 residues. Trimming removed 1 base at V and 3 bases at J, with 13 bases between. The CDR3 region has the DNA TGTGCCAGCAGCCAAGTCCGGAGCCCCCTCTACAATGAGCAGTTCTTC. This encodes CASSQVRSPLYNEQFF.

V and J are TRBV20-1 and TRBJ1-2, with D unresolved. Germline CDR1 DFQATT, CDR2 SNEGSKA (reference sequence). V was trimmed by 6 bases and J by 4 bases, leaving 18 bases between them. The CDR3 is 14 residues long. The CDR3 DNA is TGCAGTGCAATCGACGGAGACCTCCTCTATGGCTACACCTTC. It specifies CSAIDGDLLYGYTF.

DNA of the CDR3: TGTGCCAGCAGCTTGGAGCGAGCCAATGAGCAGTTCTTC. Protein product: CASSLERANEQFF. The rearrangement uses TRBV5-4 and TRBJ2-1, with D unresolved. The CDR3 is made up of 13 amino acids. The germline CDR1 and CDR2 sequences are SGHNT and YYREEE (reference sequence). V was shortened by 0 bases and J by 6 bases, with 7 bases between the two germline ends.

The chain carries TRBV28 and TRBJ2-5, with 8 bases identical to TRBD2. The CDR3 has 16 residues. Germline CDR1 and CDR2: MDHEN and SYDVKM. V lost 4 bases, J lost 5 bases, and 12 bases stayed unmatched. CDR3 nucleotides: TGTGCCAGCAGTTCCCCGCTCAGCGGGAGAGGGGAGACCCAGTACTTC. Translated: CASSSPLSGRGETQYF.

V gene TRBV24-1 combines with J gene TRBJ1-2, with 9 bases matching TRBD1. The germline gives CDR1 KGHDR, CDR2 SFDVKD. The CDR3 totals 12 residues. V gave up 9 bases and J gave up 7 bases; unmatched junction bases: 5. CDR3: CATGGQGVGYTF. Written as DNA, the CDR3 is TGTGCCACCGGGGGACAGGGAGTTGGCTACACCTTC.